Listed below are T cell receptor beta chains from one sample, sequenced in a study of blood T cell repertoires in COVID-19. Measured with immunoSEQ multiplex PCR; TCRdb has only the in-frame clones, and not every one. The data contain 30,000 to 35,000 clones, around 90% of them singletons. The source material was peripheral blood. These receptors were collected from a man aged 55 to 70 with COVID-19, enrolled during active disease. CDR3s include the opening cysteine and the closing phenylalanine or tryptophan. Each record gives: V gene, D gene, J gene, clone size, CDR3 DNA, CDR3 protein. A D gene is named only where the DNA matches it firmly. Size is omitted from some rows. Given values are once, few, many or a class for expanded clones.

>TRBV9|-|TRBJ2-7|-
TGTGCCAGCAGCGTAGCGGCTAGCACCCACGAGCAGTACTTC
CASSVAASTHEQYF
>TRBV6-2/TRBV6-3|-|TRBJ1-5|-
TGTGCCAGCAGTTACTCCCAGGGGTCGCCCCAGCATTTT
CASSYSQGSPQHF
>TRBV4-2|TRBD2|TRBJ2-3|-
TGTGCCAGCAGCCCCCAAGCGGGAGAGACAGATACGCAGTATTTT
CASSPQAGETDTQYF
>TRBV6-5|-|TRBJ2-7|-
TGTGCCAGCAGTAATACCGGGACTTACTCCTACGAGCAGTACTTC
CASSNTGTYSYEQYF
>TRBV3-1/TRBV3-2|TRBD2|TRBJ2-1|-
TGTGCCAGCAGCCCTCCCCCGGGAGGGTTCTACAATGAGCAGTTCTTC
CASSPPPGGFYNEQFF
>TRBV5-1|TRBD1|TRBJ2-5|-
TGCGCCAGCAGCTTGGAGGGGACAGGGAGTCAGACCCAGTACTTC
CASSLEGTGSQTQYF
>TRBV6-2/TRBV6-3|TRBD1|TRBJ1-5|-
TGTGCCAGCAGTTACGGGACAGGTGGCGGCAATCAGCCCCAGCATTTT
CASSYGTGGGNQPQHF
>TRBV9|TRBD2|TRBJ2-3|-
TGTGCCAGCACAGCGGCGGGAGGGAAGGCAGATACGCAGTATTTT
CASTAAGGKADTQYF
>TRBV6-5|TRBD1|TRBJ2-7|-
TGTGCCAGCACCCTCGCCGGGACAGGGGGCTACGAGCAGTACTTC
CASTLAGTGGYEQYF
>TRBV19|-|TRBJ1-4|-
TGTGCCAGTTCAGGGATGACTAATGAAAAACTGTTTTTT
CASSGMTNEKLFF
>TRBV9|-|TRBJ2-2|once
TGTGCCAGCAGCGTAGACAGCACCGGGGAGCTGTTTTTT
CASSVDSTGELFF